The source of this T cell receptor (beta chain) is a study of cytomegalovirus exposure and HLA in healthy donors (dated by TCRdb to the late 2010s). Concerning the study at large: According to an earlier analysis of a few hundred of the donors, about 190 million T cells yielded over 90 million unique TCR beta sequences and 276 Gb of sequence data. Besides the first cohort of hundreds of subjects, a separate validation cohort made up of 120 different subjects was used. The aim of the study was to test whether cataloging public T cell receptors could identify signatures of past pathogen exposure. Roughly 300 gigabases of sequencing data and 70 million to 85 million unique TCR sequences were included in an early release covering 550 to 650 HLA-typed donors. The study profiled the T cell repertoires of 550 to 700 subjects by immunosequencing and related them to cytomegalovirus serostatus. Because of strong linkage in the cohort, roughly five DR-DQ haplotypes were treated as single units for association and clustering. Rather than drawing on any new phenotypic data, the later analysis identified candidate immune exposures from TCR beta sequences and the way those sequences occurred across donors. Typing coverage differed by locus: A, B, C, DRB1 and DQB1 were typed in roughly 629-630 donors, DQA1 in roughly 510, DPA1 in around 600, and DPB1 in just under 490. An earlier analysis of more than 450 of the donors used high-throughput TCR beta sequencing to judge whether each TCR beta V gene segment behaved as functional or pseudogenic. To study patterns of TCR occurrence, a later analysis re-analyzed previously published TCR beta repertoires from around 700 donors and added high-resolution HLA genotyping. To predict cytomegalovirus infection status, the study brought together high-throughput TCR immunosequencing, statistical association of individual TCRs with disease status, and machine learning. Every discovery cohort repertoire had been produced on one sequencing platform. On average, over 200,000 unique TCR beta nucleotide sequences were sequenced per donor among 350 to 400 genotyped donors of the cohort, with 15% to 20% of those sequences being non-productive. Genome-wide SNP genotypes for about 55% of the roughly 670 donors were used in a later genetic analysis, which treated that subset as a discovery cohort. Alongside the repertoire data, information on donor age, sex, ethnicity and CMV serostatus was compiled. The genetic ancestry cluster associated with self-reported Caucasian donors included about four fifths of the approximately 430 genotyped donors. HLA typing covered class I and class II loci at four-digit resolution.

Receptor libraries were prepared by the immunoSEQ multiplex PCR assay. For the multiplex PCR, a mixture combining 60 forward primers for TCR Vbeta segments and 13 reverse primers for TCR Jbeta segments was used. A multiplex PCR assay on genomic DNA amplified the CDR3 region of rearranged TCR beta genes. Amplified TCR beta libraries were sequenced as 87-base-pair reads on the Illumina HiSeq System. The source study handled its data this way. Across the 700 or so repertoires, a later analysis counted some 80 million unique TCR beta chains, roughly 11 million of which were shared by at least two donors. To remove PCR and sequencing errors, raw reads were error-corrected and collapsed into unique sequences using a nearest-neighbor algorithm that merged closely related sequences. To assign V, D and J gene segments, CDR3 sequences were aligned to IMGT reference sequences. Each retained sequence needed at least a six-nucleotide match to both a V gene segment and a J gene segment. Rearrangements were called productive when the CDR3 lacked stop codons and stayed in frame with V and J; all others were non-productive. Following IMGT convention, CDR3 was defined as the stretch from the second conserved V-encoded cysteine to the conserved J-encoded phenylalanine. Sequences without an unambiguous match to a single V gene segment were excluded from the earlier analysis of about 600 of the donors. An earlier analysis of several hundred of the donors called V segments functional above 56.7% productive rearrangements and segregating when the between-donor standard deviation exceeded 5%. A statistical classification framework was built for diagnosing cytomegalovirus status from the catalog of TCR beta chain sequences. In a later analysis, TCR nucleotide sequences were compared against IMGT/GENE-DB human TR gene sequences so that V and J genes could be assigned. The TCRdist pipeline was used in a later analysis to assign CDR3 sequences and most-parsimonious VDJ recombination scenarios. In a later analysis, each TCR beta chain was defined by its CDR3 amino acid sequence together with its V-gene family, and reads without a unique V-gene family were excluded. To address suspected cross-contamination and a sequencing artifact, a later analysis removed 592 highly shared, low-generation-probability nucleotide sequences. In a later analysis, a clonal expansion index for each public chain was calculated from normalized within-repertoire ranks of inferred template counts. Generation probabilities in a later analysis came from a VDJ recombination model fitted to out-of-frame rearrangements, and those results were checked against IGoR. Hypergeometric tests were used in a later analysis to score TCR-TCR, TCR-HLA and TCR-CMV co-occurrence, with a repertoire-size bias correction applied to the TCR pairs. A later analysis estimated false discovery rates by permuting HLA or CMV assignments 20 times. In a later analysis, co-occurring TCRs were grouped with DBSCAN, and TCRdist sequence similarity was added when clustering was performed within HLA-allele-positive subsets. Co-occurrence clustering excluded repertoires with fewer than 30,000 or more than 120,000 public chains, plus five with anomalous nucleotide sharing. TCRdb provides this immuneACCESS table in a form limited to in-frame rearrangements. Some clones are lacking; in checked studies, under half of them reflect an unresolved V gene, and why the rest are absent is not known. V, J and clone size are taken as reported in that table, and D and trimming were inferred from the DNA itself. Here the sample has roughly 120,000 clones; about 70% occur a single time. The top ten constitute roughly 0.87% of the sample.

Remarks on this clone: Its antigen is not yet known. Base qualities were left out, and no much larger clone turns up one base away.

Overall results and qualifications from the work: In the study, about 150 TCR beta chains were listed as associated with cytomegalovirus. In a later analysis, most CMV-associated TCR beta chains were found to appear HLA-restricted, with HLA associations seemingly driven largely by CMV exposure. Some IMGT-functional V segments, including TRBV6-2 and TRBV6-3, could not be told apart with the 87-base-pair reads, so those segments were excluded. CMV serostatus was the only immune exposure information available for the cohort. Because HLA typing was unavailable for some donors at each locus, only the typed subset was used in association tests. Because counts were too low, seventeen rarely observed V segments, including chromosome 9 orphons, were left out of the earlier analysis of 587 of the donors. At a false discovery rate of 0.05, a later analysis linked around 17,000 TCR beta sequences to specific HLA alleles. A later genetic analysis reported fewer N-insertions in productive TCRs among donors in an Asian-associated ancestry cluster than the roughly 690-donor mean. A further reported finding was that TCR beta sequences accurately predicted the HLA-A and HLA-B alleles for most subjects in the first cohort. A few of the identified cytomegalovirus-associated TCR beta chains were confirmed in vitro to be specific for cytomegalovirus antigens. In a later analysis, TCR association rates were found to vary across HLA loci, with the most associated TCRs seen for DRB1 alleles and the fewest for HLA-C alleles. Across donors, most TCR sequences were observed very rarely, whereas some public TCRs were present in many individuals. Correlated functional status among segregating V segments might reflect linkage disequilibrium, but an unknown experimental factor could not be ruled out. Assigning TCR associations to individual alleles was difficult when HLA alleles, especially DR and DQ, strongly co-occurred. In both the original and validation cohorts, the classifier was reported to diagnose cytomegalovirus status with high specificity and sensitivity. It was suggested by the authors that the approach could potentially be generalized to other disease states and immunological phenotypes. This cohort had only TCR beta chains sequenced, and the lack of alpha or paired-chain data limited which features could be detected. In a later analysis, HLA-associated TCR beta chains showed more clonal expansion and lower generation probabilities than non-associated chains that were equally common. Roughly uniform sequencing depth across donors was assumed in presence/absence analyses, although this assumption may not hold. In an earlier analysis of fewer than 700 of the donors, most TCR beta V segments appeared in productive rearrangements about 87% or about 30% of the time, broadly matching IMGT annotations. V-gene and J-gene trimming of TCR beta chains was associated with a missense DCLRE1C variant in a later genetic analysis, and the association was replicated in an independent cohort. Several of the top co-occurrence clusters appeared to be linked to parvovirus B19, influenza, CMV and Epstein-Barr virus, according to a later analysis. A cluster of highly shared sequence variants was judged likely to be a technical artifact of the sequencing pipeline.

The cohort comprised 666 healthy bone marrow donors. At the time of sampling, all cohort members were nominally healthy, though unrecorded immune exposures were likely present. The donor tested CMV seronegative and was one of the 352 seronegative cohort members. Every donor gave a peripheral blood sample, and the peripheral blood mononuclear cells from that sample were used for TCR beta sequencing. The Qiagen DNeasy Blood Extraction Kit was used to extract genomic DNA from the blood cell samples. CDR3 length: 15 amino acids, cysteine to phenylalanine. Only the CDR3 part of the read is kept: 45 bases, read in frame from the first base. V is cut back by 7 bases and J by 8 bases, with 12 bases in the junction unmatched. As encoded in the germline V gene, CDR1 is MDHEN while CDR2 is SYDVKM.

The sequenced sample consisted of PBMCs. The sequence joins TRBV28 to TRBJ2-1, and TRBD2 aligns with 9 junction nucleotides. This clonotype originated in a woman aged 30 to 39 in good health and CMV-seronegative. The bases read TGTGCCAGCATTGGATTGGCGGGAGGGCCCTATGAGCAGTTCTTC. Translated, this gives CASIGLAGGPYEQFF.